The 16 T cell receptor beta chains below all came from one sample that was sequenced in a study of early T cells in non-severe SARS-CoV-2 infection listed by TCRdb under 2021. Library prep was done by 5' RACE. Sequencer: NextSeq 500. In-frame beta chains were kept once TCRdb had trimmed the public reads at Q25 with fastp and called clones with MiXCR. Each CDR3 protein gets just one entry, which takes the most common genes and DNA from the rows behind it. The table for this sample lists tens of thousands of distinct CDR3 sequences; roughly an eighth of them were counted only once. The top ten hold about 6% of the sample. The sequenced sample consisted of whole blood. The source of these receptors is an adult who was a healthcare worker with PCR-confirmed SARS-CoV-2 infection or an uninfected control (not recorded which).

This chain joins TRBV12-3 or TRBV12-4 and TRBJ1-4; D ambiguous. V gave up 5 bases and J gave up 8 bases, with 15 bases separating them. This CDR3 has 14 residues. The CDR3 DNA is TGTGCCAGCAGTCCCCGTGGGCTCCGGGAAAAACTGTTTTTT. It translates to CASSPRGLREKLFF.

This clonotype was seen just once. The chain links TRBV19 to TRBJ2-7; D may be TRBD2 (5 bases). Germline loops: CDR1 LNHDA, CDR2 SQIVND (reference sequence). V lost 6 bases to trimming and J lost 2 bases, with 11 bases between them. CDR3 length: 13 amino acids. The CDR3 spells CASRKGATYEQYF. CDR3 DNA: TGTGCCAGTAGGAAGGGAGCAACCTACGAGCAGTACTTC.

This chain uses TRBV20-1 with TRBJ2-7, with D maybe TRBD2 (6 bases). This CDR3 spans 13 amino acids. CDR1 is DFQATT and CDR2 is SNEGSKA in the germline V gene (reference sequence). V was pared by 5 bases and J by 3 bases, with 14 bases between. In nucleotides, the CDR3 is TGCAGTGCTGCTCCGGGACTCCTCTACGAGCAGTACTTC. This codes for CSAAPGLLYEQYF.

This clonotype occurred many times. The J gene is TRBJ1-2, the V gene TRBV3-1; the match to TRBD1 covers 11 bases. After removal of 3 bases from V and 5 bases from J, the junction contained 8 bases not matched to a gene. Germline V gene sequence: CDR1 LGHDT, CDR2 YNNKEL (reference sequence). CDR3 length equals 16 residues. The CDR3 is CASSHSGQGARYGYTF. The CDR3 coding sequence is TGTGCCAGCAGCCACTCCGGACAGGGGGCAAGGTATGGCTACACCTTC.

This clonotype was observed a few times. The chain combines TRBV4-1 with TRBJ1-4; 10 nucleotides match TRBD1. The CDR3 is 16 residues long. Germline V CDR1 and CDR2: MGHRA, YSYEKL. V dropped 6 bases and J dropped 0; count of bases not matched to a gene: 4. The CDR3 region is CASRLGQGATNEKLFF. In DNA, the CDR3 is TGCGCCAGCAGACTCGGACAGGGGGCAACTAATGAAAAACTGTTTTTT.

This clonotype was recorded many times. This chain joins TRBV2 and TRBJ2-6; the D is unclear. The germline V gene encodes CDR1 SNHLY and CDR2 FYNNEI. The CDR3 is 15 amino acids. V was clipped by 1 base and J by 4 bases, with 8 bases between them. CDR3 region: CASSEEASGANVLTF. CDR3 DNA: TGTGCCAGCAGTGAAGAGGCGTCAGGGGCCAACGTCCTGACTTTC.

The V and J genes are TRBV27 and TRBJ2-1, with 8 bases aligning to TRBD2. The CDR3 contains 14 residues. CDR1 MNHEY and CDR2 SMNVEV come from the germline V gene (reference sequence). After removal of 6 bases from V and 0 bases from J, the junction contained 1 base not matched to a gene. The CDR3 sequence is CASRREGSYNEQFF. CDR3 in DNA: TGTGCCAGCAGACGGGAGGGCTCCTACAATGAGCAGTTCTTC.

This chain joins TRBV9 and TRBJ2-7; 11 bases map to TRBD2. The V gene's germline CDR1 is SGDLS and CDR2 YYNGEE. V lost 0 bases and J lost 5; bases outside the gene matches: 1. The CDR3 has 14 amino acids. CDR3 sequence reads: CASSVGSGRDEQYF. CDR3 sequence (DNA): TGTGCCAGCAGCGTAGGTAGCGGGAGGGACGAGCAGTACTTC.

The V call is TRBV29-1, the J call TRBJ2-5, with a possible D match to TRBD2 (5 bases). Trimming pared 4 bases from V and 1 base from J, leaving 7 bases between. Germline V gene data show CDR1 as SQVTM and CDR2 as ANQGSEA. The CDR3 consists of 12 residues. The CDR3 DNA sequence: TGCAGCGTTGGAGGGTTCCAAGAGACCCAGTACTTC. It encodes CSVGGFQETQYF.

In this sample, this clonotype turned up many times. The rearrangement links TRBV7-2 to TRBJ2-1; 11 nucleotides agree with TRBD2. This CDR3 is built from 14 residues. V trimming: 6 bases; J trimming: 4 bases; junction bases outside the gene matches: 2. Germline loops: CDR1 SGHTA, CDR2 FQGNSA. The CDR3 nucleotides are TGTGCCAGCAGGACTAGCGGGATATACAATGAGCAGTTCTTC. It codes for CASRTSGIYNEQFF.

The chain uses TRBV7-9 and TRBJ1-2; D uncertain. This CDR3 is 13 amino acids long. Trimming removed 4 bases at V and 4 bases at J, with 10 bases between. CDR1 SEHNR and CDR2 FQNEAQ come from the germline V gene (reference sequence). CDR3 protein: CASSSVEGYGYTF. The CDR3 region has the DNA TGTGCCAGCAGCTCAGTCGAGGGCTATGGCTACACCTTC.

This clonotype was counted between two and nine times. The chain couples TRBV10-2 to TRBJ2-3, with 10 bases aligning to TRBD1. Unmatched junction bases numbered 12, after V lost 6 bases and J lost 6 bases. The CDR3 extends over 16 amino acids. The V gene's germline CDR1 is WSHSY and CDR2 SAAADI. The CDR3 DNA is TGCGCCAGCAGAACCGGACAGGGGGTCCTCCTTGATACGCAGTATTTT. Translated: CASRTGQGVLLDTQYF.

The CDR3 reads CASSEGARTDTQYF. The DNA of the CDR3 is TGTGCCAGCAGTGAAGGGGCCCGCACAGATACGCAGTATTTT. The chain has TRBV6-1 and TRBJ2-3; D unclear. This CDR3 spans 14 amino acids. Trimming removed 1 base from V and 1 base from J, with 6 bases in between. Germline CDR1 reads MNHNS; CDR2 reads SASEGT.

In this sample, this clonotype turned up a few times. J is TRBJ2-3 and V is TRBV12-3 or TRBV12-4; 8 bases are a match to TRBD2. Germline trimming cut 2 bases from V and 6 bases from J; bases unmatched to any gene: 7. This CDR3 contains 15 residues. DNA for the CDR3: TGTGCCAGCAGTTTAACGGGAGGGTGGATTGATACGCAGTATTTT. Encoded protein: CASSLTGGWIDTQYF.

This clonotype was detected only a few times. V gene TRBV7-9 combines with J gene TRBJ1-1, with 7 bases lining up with TRBD1. The CDR3 runs 14 residues. Germline values: CDR1 SEHNR, CDR2 FQNEAQ (reference sequence). Trimming at V came to 4 bases and at J to 1 base, leaving 3 bases not matched to a gene. The CDR3 region has the DNA TGTGCCAGCAGCTGGGGACAGACGAACACTGAAGCTTTCTTT. This sequence encodes CASSWGQTNTEAFF.

This clonotype was picked up a small number of times. Here the CDR3 DNA reads TGTGCCAGCAGCGCGACAGGGAGAAGTACTGAAGCTTTCTTT. Encoded protein: CASSATGRSTEAFF. The chain uses TRBV5-6 and TRBJ1-1; TRBD1 aligns across 7 bases. The ends lost 4 bases at V and 5 bases at J; junction bases unmatched: 8. The CDR3 spans 14 residues. Per germline, CDR1 SGHDT and CDR2 YYEEEE.